The rows below give T cell receptor beta chains drawn from one sample of a study of T cell repertoires in cytomegalovirus infection. Via MiXCR, TCRdb re-called the reads, giving one row per CDR3 protein. Seen here are fewer than 900,000 distinct CDR3 sequences, approximately 32% observed once, and the top ten hold about 12%. No antigen has been identified for these receptors. Sequenced material: cultured CD8+ T cells from PBMCs, taken from culture after CMV antigen stimulation. Receptors originate from a human donor in good health (CMV status not recorded). Some clones in this sample may be carry-over from other donors' samples. CDR3s include the opening cysteine and the closing phenylalanine or tryptophan. The D gene is left open where the match is weak. Clone sizes are given selectively: once, few, many, or a class where the clone is expanded.

J gene: TRBJ1-1; clone size: -; V gene: TRBV10-3; D gene: -; CDR3 DNA: TGTGCCATCCAGTCGAACACTGAAGCTTTCTTT; CDR3 protein: CAIQSNTEAFF
J gene: TRBJ2-1; clone size: once; V gene: TRBV5-1; D gene: TRBD1; CDR3 DNA: TGCGCCAGCACCACAGGGGGCCTTAAGTTCTTC; CDR3 protein: CASTTGGLKFF
J gene: TRBJ2-3; clone size: -; V gene: TRBV2; D gene: -; CDR3 DNA: TGTGCCAGCAGTGATCAGGGGCCAGATACGCAGTATTTT; CDR3 protein: CASSDQGPDTQYF
J gene: TRBJ2-7; clone size: -; V gene: TRBV12-3/TRBV12-4; D gene: -; CDR3 DNA: TGTGCCAGCAGTTTAGATATGGGGTCCTACGAGCAGTACTTC; CDR3 protein: CASSLDMGSYEQYF
J gene: TRBJ1-2; clone size: few; V gene: TRBV12-3/TRBV12-4; D gene: -; CDR3 DNA: TGTGCCAGCAGTTTACCCCATGGCTACACCTTC; CDR3 protein: CASSLPHGYTF
J gene: TRBJ1-1; clone size: many; V gene: TRBV7-2; D gene: TRBD1; CDR3 DNA: TGTGCCAGCAGCATAAACAGGGGTCCTAACCCCATGAACACTGAAGCTTTCTTT; CDR3 protein: CASSINRGPNPMNTEAFF
J gene: TRBJ1-1; clone size: few; V gene: TRBV7-9; D gene: TRBD1; CDR3 DNA: TGTGCCAGCAGCTCCTCCACTCTTGGACAGGGGAAAAAGCTCACTGAAGCTTTCTTT; CDR3 protein: CASSSSTLGQGKKLTEAFF
J gene: TRBJ2-3; clone size: once; V gene: TRBV6-2/TRBV6-3; D gene: -; CDR3 DNA: TGTGCCAGCTATCACTCGCAGGGACTCTCCGGAGATACGCAGTATTTT; CDR3 protein: CASYHSQGLSGDTQYF
J gene: TRBJ2-6; clone size: few; V gene: TRBV7-6; D gene: -; CDR3 DNA: TGTGCCAGCAGCGCTAACGTCGGGTCTGGGGCCAACGTCCTGACTTTC; CDR3 protein: CASSANVGSGANVLTF
J gene: TRBJ2-1; clone size: -; V gene: TRBV5-6; D gene: -; CDR3 DNA: TGTGCCAGCAGCCCCCGGGTTAGCAATGAGCAGTTCTTC; CDR3 protein: CASSPRVSNEQFF
J gene: TRBJ2-2; clone size: once; V gene: TRBV4-3; D gene: -; CDR3 DNA: TGCGCCAGCAGCCAAGATTTTAGTGGTCGGAACACCGGGGAGCTGTTTTTT; CDR3 protein: CASSQDFSGRNTGELFF
J gene: TRBJ2-5; clone size: many; V gene: TRBV6-5; D gene: -; CDR3 DNA: TGTGCCAGCAGTTACGGGGGGCGTCAAGAGACCCAGTACTTC; CDR3 protein: CASSYGGRQETQYF
J gene: TRBJ1-1; clone size: -; V gene: TRBV10-3; D gene: -; CDR3 DNA: TGTGCCATCAGTGAGTCGAGGGCGGGGATTCAAGCTTTCTTT; CDR3 protein: CAISESRAGIQAFF
J gene: TRBJ2-1; clone size: -; V gene: TRBV7-6; D gene: TRBD2; CDR3 DNA: TGTGCCAGCAGCGACGGACTAGCGGGGCGCAATGAGCAGTTCTTC; CDR3 protein: CASSDGLAGRNEQFF
J gene: TRBJ1-1; clone size: -; V gene: TRBV29-1; D gene: -; CDR3 DNA: TGCAGCGTGGACACGGGCAGGAACACTGAAGCTTTCTTT; CDR3 protein: CSVDTGRNTEAFF
J gene: TRBJ1-1; clone size: few; V gene: TRBV10-3; D gene: -; CDR3 DNA: TGTGCCATCAATAGTGGGGAAGCTTGGCGGACTGAAGCTTTCTTT; CDR3 protein: CAINSGEAWRTEAFF
J gene: TRBJ1-1; clone size: -; V gene: TRBV5-4; D gene: -; CDR3 DNA: TGTGCCAGCAGCTTGGGGAACCGCGAAGCTTTCTTT; CDR3 protein: CASSLGNREAFF
J gene: TRBJ2-2; clone size: once; V gene: TRBV7-2; D gene: TRBD2; CDR3 DNA: TGTGCCAGCAGCTTGGCGGGGGGGCTTAACACCGGGGAGCTGTTTTTT; CDR3 protein: CASSLAGGLNTGELFF
J gene: TRBJ2-3; clone size: -; V gene: TRBV27; D gene: -; CDR3 DNA: TGTGCCAGCAGTTTTCGCTATCGGGGCACAGATACGCAGTATTTT; CDR3 protein: CASSFRYRGTDTQYF
J gene: TRBJ2-1; clone size: once; V gene: TRBV24-1; D gene: -; CDR3 DNA: TGTGCCACCAGTGACCCTAAGACAGGCTACAATGAGCAGTTCTTC; CDR3 protein: CATSDPKTGYNEQFF
J gene: TRBJ1-5; clone size: -; V gene: TRBV12-3/TRBV12-4; D gene: -; CDR3 DNA: TGTGCCAGCAGTTTAGGGGAACGAGTCAATCAGCCCCAGCATTTT; CDR3 protein: CASSLGERVNQPQHF
J gene: TRBJ1-5; clone size: -; V gene: TRBV6-6; D gene: TRBD1; CDR3 DNA: TGTGCCAGCAGTTCAGGGGGTCGACCCCAGCATTTT; CDR3 protein: CASSSGGRPQHF
J gene: TRBJ2-2; clone size: many; V gene: TRBV4-3; D gene: -; CDR3 DNA: TGCGCCAGCAGCCAAGATGGGGACATAAACACCGGGGAGCTGTTTTTT; CDR3 protein: CASSQDGDINTGELFF
J gene: TRBJ1-2; clone size: many; V gene: TRBV7-2; D gene: -; CDR3 DNA: TGTGCCAGCAGCTCAACCTCGGACAGTTACTATGGCTACACCTTC; CDR3 protein: CASSSTSDSYYGYTF
J gene: TRBJ2-1; clone size: -; V gene: TRBV27; D gene: -; CDR3 DNA: TGTGCCAGCAGTTTATTCCAGTCCTACAATGAGCAGTTCTTC; CDR3 protein: CASSLFQSYNEQFF
J gene: TRBJ1-5; clone size: -; V gene: TRBV4-1; D gene: TRBD1; CDR3 DNA: TGCGCCAGCAGCCTCATGGACAGGGCGGGTCAGCCCCAGCATTTT; CDR3 protein: CASSLMDRAGQPQHF
J gene: TRBJ2-2; clone size: -; V gene: TRBV6-1; D gene: -; CDR3 DNA: TGTGCCAGCAAGGGCGAAACCGGGGAGCTGTTTTTT; CDR3 protein: CASKGETGELFF
J gene: TRBJ1-1; clone size: -; V gene: TRBV6-5; D gene: -; CDR3 DNA: TGTGCCAGCAGTTACGCGGGGGCTAACACTGAAGCTTTCTTT; CDR3 protein: CASSYAGANTEAFF
J gene: TRBJ2-5; clone size: -; V gene: TRBV20-1; D gene: TRBD2; CDR3 DNA: TGCAGTGCCGGGGGGGGAAAAAGACCCCTCGAAAAACAAGAGACCCAGTACTTC; CDR3 protein: CSAGGGKRPLEKQETQYF
J gene: TRBJ2-1; clone size: -; V gene: TRBV5-6; D gene: -; CDR3 DNA: TGTGCCAGCAGCTTGGATATTCTCTCCTACAATGAGCAGTTCTTC; CDR3 protein: CASSLDILSYNEQFF
J gene: TRBJ2-1; clone size: -; V gene: TRBV19; D gene: -; CDR3 DNA: TGTGCCAGTAGTAATCGTGCGTACCATGAGCAGTTCTTC; CDR3 protein: CASSNRAYHEQFF
J gene: TRBJ1-1; clone size: few; V gene: TRBV10-3; D gene: TRBD1; CDR3 DNA: TGTGCCATCAGTGAGTCTGGGACAGAGAACACTGAAGCTTTCTTT; CDR3 protein: CAISESGTENTEAFF
J gene: TRBJ1-2; clone size: -; V gene: TRBV19; D gene: -; CDR3 DNA: TGTGCCAGTAATCCCGGGGGTTATTACTATGGCTACACCTTC; CDR3 protein: CASNPGGYYYGYTF
J gene: TRBJ1-1; clone size: many; V gene: TRBV27; D gene: -; CDR3 DNA: TGTGCTAGCAGCTTAGCGGAGAACACTGAAGCTTTCTTT; CDR3 protein: CASSLAENTEAFF
J gene: TRBJ2-1; clone size: few; V gene: TRBV19; D gene: TRBD1; CDR3 DNA: TGTGCCAGTAGTATAGAGACAGGGGACAATGAGCAGTTCTTC; CDR3 protein: CASSIETGDNEQFF
J gene: TRBJ2-5; clone size: once; V gene: TRBV11-1; D gene: -; CDR3 DNA: TGTGCCAGCAGCTACCGGGACAACCCTGGGGAGACCCAGTACTTC; CDR3 protein: CASSYRDNPGETQYF
J gene: TRBJ1-3; clone size: few; V gene: TRBV20-1; D gene: -; CDR3 DNA: TGCAGTGCTAGGCGGGGGGACAAACCGGGAAACACCATATATTTT; CDR3 protein: CSARRGDKPGNTIYF
J gene: TRBJ2-3; clone size: many; V gene: TRBV28; D gene: -; CDR3 DNA: TGTGCCAGCAGTTCCTTAGCACCCAGGACATCCAAGCGCACAGATACGCAGTATTTT; CDR3 protein: CASSSLAPRTSKRTDTQYF
J gene: TRBJ2-6; clone size: -; V gene: TRBV6-2/TRBV6-3; D gene: TRBD1; CDR3 DNA: TGTGCCAGCAACTCTCCAAGGGACAGGACATACTCTGGGGCCAACGTCCTGACTTTC; CDR3 protein: CASNSPRDRTYSGANVLTF
J gene: TRBJ1-2; clone size: -; V gene: TRBV6-1; D gene: -; CDR3 DNA: TGTGCCAGCACCCGAGGGGGGTCATATGGCTACACCTTC; CDR3 protein: CASTRGGSYGYTF
J gene: TRBJ2-5; clone size: -; V gene: TRBV6-2/TRBV6-3; D gene: -; CDR3 DNA: TGTGCCAGCAGCCTCTATACCATCTTGGGGGAGACCCAGTACTTC; CDR3 protein: CASSLYTILGETQYF
J gene: TRBJ2-1; clone size: many; V gene: TRBV7-3; D gene: TRBD1; CDR3 DNA: TGTGCCAGCAGTGACGGGACAGGGTGGGGTGAGCAGTTCTTC; CDR3 protein: CASSDGTGWGEQFF
J gene: TRBJ2-2; clone size: -; V gene: TRBV28; D gene: -; CDR3 DNA: TGTGCCAGCAGTCGCCGACAAGAGGGGCCCGGGGAGCTGTTTTTT; CDR3 protein: CASSRRQEGPGELFF
J gene: TRBJ1-4; clone size: few; V gene: TRBV6-5; D gene: -; CDR3 DNA: TGTGCCAGCAGTTACGGAGGGTTGGGTGAAAAACTGTTTTTT; CDR3 protein: CASSYGGLGEKLFF
J gene: TRBJ2-6; clone size: few; V gene: TRBV12-3/TRBV12-4; D gene: -; CDR3 DNA: TGTGCCAGCAGTTTACTGCTGGCGGGATACTCTGGGGCCAACGTCCTGACTTTC; CDR3 protein: CASSLLLAGYSGANVLTF
J gene: TRBJ2-1; clone size: few; V gene: TRBV28; D gene: -; CDR3 DNA: TGTGCCAGCAGTCCTCGAGGGGCCAGGGCTGAGCAGTTCTTC; CDR3 protein: CASSPRGARAEQFF
J gene: TRBJ1-5; clone size: few; V gene: TRBV27; D gene: -; CDR3 DNA: TGTGCCAGCAGTTCGACAGCCTTCAATCAGCCCCAGCATTTT; CDR3 protein: CASSSTAFNQPQHF
J gene: TRBJ1-5; clone size: -; V gene: TRBV12-3/TRBV12-4; D gene: -; CDR3 DNA: TGTGCCAGCAGTTCCGTAACGGAAAATCAGCCCCAGCATTTT; CDR3 protein: CASSSVTENQPQHF
J gene: TRBJ2-2; clone size: many; V gene: TRBV7-2; D gene: TRBD2; CDR3 DNA: TGTGCCAGCAGCCCCGGGACTAGCGGGGGGATGAAGACCGGGGAGCTGTTTTTT; CDR3 protein: CASSPGTSGGMKTGELFF
J gene: TRBJ2-2; clone size: few; V gene: TRBV5-5; D gene: -; CDR3 DNA: TGTGCCAGCAGCTCACTGGCAGGGCCGACCGGGGAGCTGTTTTTT; CDR3 protein: CASSSLAGPTGELFF
J gene: TRBJ2-7; clone size: -; V gene: TRBV20-1; D gene: TRBD1; CDR3 DNA: TGCAGTGCTAGAGATCCGGACAGGGCCTACGAGCAGTACTTC; CDR3 protein: CSARDPDRAYEQYF
J gene: TRBJ2-1; clone size: -; V gene: TRBV4-2; D gene: TRBD1; CDR3 DNA: TGTGCCAGCAGCCAGGACAGGGGCTCTGGGTCGGATGAGCAGTTCTTC; CDR3 protein: CASSQDRGSGSDEQFF
J gene: TRBJ1-1; clone size: many; V gene: TRBV7-9; D gene: -; CDR3 DNA: TGTGCCAGCAGTGGGGGCCGGACTGAAGCTTTCTTT; CDR3 protein: CASSGGRTEAFF
J gene: TRBJ1-3; clone size: -; V gene: TRBV6-1; D gene: TRBD1; CDR3 DNA: TGTGCCAGCAAGGGATACGGGACAGTTACCGGAAACACCATATATTTT; CDR3 protein: CASKGYGTVTGNTIYF